This T cell receptor beta chain was recorded in a study of blood T cell repertoires in COVID-19. Study details: Sources were T cells, B-cell-depleted T cells, or PBMCs; the material itself was cDNA or gDNA.

The table came from immunoSEQ multiplex PCR; TCRdb's copy has only in-frame clones and leaves some out. This sample has 150,000 to 200,000 clones, with roughly nine tenths found just once. Trimming took 3 bases from V and 6 from J, leaving 14 bases between them. CDR1 and CDR2 (germline): SEHNR, FQNEAQ (reference sequence). This CDR3 has 15 amino acids. The table lists this clone with a few counts. Sequences were obtained from peripheral blood. The chain links TRBV7-9 to TRBJ2-2; a weak D match, TRBD1 (6 bases). The TCR originated in a young man who had recovered from COVID-19. This CDR3 is CASSLRGMVAGELFF. For the CDR3, the DNA is TGTGCCAGCAGCTTGAGGGGGATGGTCGCCGGGGAGCTGTTTTTT.